This T cell receptor beta chain was identified during a study of CD8 T cells in ankylosing spondylitis. The ends were cut back, 5 bases at V and 1 base at J, with 11 bases in the middle. CDR1 and CDR2 (germline): SGHVS, FQNEAQ. CDR3 length: 14 residues. It was by quantitative 5'-RACE with molecular barcodes that TCR beta libraries were made. MiXCR, applied by TCRdb to the 5' RACE reads, yields one record per CDR3 protein. The top ten clones hold approximately 7% of a sample with 200,000 to 300,000 distinct CDR3 sequences, roughly 8.6% of them seen once. On this clonotype itself: What it binds is not known.

Findings of the study overall: As for the disease-linked clones, they showed a CD8+ phenotype and occurred at relatively low frequencies in peripheral blood.

V and J are TRBV7-8 and TRBJ1-1, with a possible D match to TRBD1 (6 bases). This TCR came from a male donor with ankylosing spondylitis or in good health (not recorded which). Input material: blood, either unsorted or a sorted T cell fraction (not recorded which). Written as DNA, the CDR3 is TGTGCCAGCAGCGCGGGACATGCGAACACTGAAGCTTTCTTT. Residues: CASSAGHANTEAFF.